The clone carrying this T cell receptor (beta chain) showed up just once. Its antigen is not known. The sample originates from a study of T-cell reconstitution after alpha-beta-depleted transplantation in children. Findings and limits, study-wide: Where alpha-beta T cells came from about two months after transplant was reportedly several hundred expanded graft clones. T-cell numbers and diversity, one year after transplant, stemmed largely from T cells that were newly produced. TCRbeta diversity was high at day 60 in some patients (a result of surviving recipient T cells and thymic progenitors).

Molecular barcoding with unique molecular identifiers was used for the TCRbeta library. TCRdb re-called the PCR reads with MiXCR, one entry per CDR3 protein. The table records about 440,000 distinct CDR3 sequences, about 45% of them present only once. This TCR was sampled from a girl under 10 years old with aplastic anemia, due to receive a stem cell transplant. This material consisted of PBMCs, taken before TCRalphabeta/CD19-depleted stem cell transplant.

In nucleotides, the CDR3 is TGTGCCAGCACCGAGACTAGCGGGGTCTCCTACAATGAGCAGTTCTTC. This sequence encodes CASTETSGVSYNEQFF. J is TRBJ2-1 and V is TRBV6-1, with 11 bases identical to TRBD2. The CDR3 totals 16 residues. Germline CDR1 reads MNHNS; CDR2 reads SASEGT. Trimming removed 7 bases from V and 0 bases from J; junction bases left unmatched: 5.